What follows are 21 T cell receptor beta chains derived from one specimen sequenced in a study of Ad26.COV2.S vaccination and SARS-CoV-2 variants. Treatment specified: approximately 18 received Ad26.COV2.S at low or high dose, single or two shots; roughly five received placebo; per-sample allocation not given. Day 63 after the first vaccine or placebo injection was the time point for sampling. Here immunoSEQ multiplex PCR was the method, and the copy in TCRdb shows in-frame clones only, minus some. Among 380,000 or so clones, about 83% were seen once, and the ten largest hold around 7.3%. The sample consisted of peripheral blood, taken in a trial of Ad26.COV2.S vaccine versus placebo. The receptors derive from a person between 18 and 65 years old who received the Ad26.COV2.S COVID-19 vaccine or a placebo.

In its sample, this clone was seen a few times. V is TRBV7-6 and J is TRBJ1-6, with 8 bases identical to TRBD1. CDR1 and CDR2 from the germline V gene are SGHVS and FNYEAQ. The CDR3 contains 12 residues. V was pared by 5 bases and J by 11 bases, with 2 bases of the junction left unmatched. CDR3 residues: CASSPQGAPLHF. CDR3 nucleotide sequence: TGTGCCAGCAGCCCACAGGGGGCACCCCTCCACTTT. The variable domain in full, with the rest retrieved from reference TRBV7-6 and TRBJ1-6, is GAGVSQSPRYKVTKRGQDVALRCDPISGHVSLYWYRQALGQGPEFLTYFNYEAQQDKSGLPNDRFSAERPEGSISTLTIQRTEQRDSAMYRCASSPQGAPLHFGNGTRLTVT.

The chain uses TRBV4-2 and TRBJ2-4, with D perhaps matching TRBD2 (5 bases). V dropped 1 base and J dropped 3 bases, with 10 bases sitting between them. The CDR3 contains 15 residues. Germline V gene lookup returns CDR1 LGHNA and CDR2 YNFKEQ. CDR3 loop: CASSQGSEGKNIQYF. For the CDR3, the DNA is TGTGCCAGCAGCCAAGGCTCTGAGGGCAAAAACATTCAGTACTTC.

The rearrangement uses TRBV20-1 and TRBJ1-2; 7 bases are shared with TRBD1. Per germline, CDR1 DFQATT and CDR2 SNEGSKA (reference sequence). This CDR3 spans 11 amino acids. V trimming: 3 bases; J trimming: 8 bases; junction bases outside the gene matches: 3. CDR3 sequence: CSARTGRGYTF. The CDR3, as DNA: TGCAGTGCTAGGACAGGGAGGGGCTACACCTTC.

The rearrangement links TRBV7-2 to TRBJ2-1, with D maybe TRBD1 (6 bases). The CDR3 length is 15 residues. Germline V lookup: CDR1 SGHTA, CDR2 FQGNSA. V was pared by 5 bases and J by 2 bases, with 13 bases between. The CDR3 reads CASSDVTGPYNEQFF. Here the CDR3 DNA reads TGTGCCAGCAGCGATGTGACAGGCCCCTACAATGAGCAGTTCTTC. Based on the CDR3 plus reference TRBV7-2 and TRBJ2-1, the full variable domain is GAGVSQSPSNKVTEKGKDVELRCDPISGHTALYWYRQSLGQGLEFLIYFQGNSAPDKSGLPSDRFSAERTGGSVSTLTIQRTQQEDSAVYLCASSDVTGPYNEQFFGPGTRLTVL.

The chain couples TRBV7-2 to TRBJ1-1, with TRBD1 matching over 8 bases. Germline lookup yields CDR1 SGHTA and CDR2 FQGNSA. The ends lost 5 bases at V and 1 base at J; junction bases unmatched: 6. This CDR3 has 15 residues. The CDR3 DNA reads TGTGCCAGCAGCCCCCCAGGGGGCTCGAACACTGAAGCTTTCTTT. It translates to CASSPPGGSNTEAFF.

This clone was recorded once. V is TRBV20-1 and J is TRBJ1-3; D gene unclear. The V and J ends lost 3 bases and 0 bases respectively, with 18 bases between them. This CDR3 comprises 17 residues. From germline, CDR1 is DFQATT and CDR2 SNEGSKA (reference sequence). The DNA for the CDR3 is TGCAGTGCTAGTCGAGGGCAGGTCCTTCCCTCTGGAAACACCATATATTTT. It encodes CSASRGQVLPSGNTIYF.

The V gene is TRBV19, the J gene TRBJ2-7; D uncertain. The germline CDR1 and CDR2 sequences are LNHDA and SQIVND (reference sequence). This CDR3 has 13 amino acids. Trimming pared 5 bases from V and 2 bases from J, leaving 10 bases between. The CDR3 loop reads CASSLTIAYEQYF. In DNA form, the CDR3 reads TGTGCCAGTAGTTTGACAATTGCCTACGAGCAGTACTTC.

This rearrangement joins TRBV30 to TRBJ2-7; D may match TRBD1 or TRBD2 (5 bases each). Germline V lookup: CDR1 GTSNPN, CDR2 SVGIG (reference sequence). The V end lost 0 bases, the J end lost 2 bases, and 14 bases lay between the germline ends. The CDR3 extends over 15 amino acids. In DNA, the CDR3 is TGTGCCTGGAGTGTCCCCGGGACGGGAACCTACGAGCAGTACTTC. Protein: CAWSVPGTGTYEQYF.

This rearrangement joins TRBV5-1 to TRBJ2-6; D not certain. The CDR3 has 15 amino acids. Germline CDR1 SGHRS, CDR2 YFSETQ. V lost 4 bases to trimming and J lost 2 bases, with 10 bases between them. CDR3 sequence reads: CASSPDITGANVLTF. In DNA form, the CDR3 reads TGCGCCAGCAGCCCCGACATAACTGGGGCCAACGTCCTGACTTTC.

Points on this clone: The DNA is left out, because the CDR3 cannot be placed on it with certainty; the CDR3 is given as TCRdb lists it. This chain joins TRBV10-3 and TRBJ2-1; the D call in the table, TRBD2, was not verified against the DNA. The CDR3 is 16 amino acids in total, end residues counted. Germline loops: CDR1 ENHRY, CDR2 SYGVKD. The CDR3 region is CAISESIGVGYGNRFF.

For this clone: Additional DNA sequences in this sample encode the identical CDR3. The rearrangement uses TRBV5-1 and TRBJ2-1, with D perhaps matching TRBD1 (5 bases). Looked up from germline, CDR1 is SGHRS and CDR2 is YFSETQ. The V and J ends lost 4 bases and 6 bases respectively, with 8 bases between them. The CDR3 covers 12 residues. This CDR3 is CASSPDSNEQFF. The CDR3 DNA reads as TGCGCCAGCAGCCCAGACAGCAATGAGCAGTTCTTC.

The CDR3 region is CAWSSVEAGEQYF. In nucleotides, the CDR3 is TGTGCCTGGAGTTCTGTGGAGGCAGGCGAGCAGTACTTC. V is TRBV30 and J is TRBJ2-7; D may be TRBD2 (5 bases). This CDR3 is built from 13 residues. The V end was cut by 2 bases, the J end by 6 bases, with 14 bases between. Germline CDR1 GTSNPN, CDR2 SVGIG (reference sequence).

V and J are TRBV5-4 and TRBJ2-5; D is uncertain. V was clipped by 2 bases and J by 7 bases, with 6 bases between them. The CDR3 extends over 11 amino acids. Germline V CDR1 and CDR2: SGHNT, YYREEE (reference sequence). CDR3: CASSLTGTQYF. The CDR3 DNA follows: TGTGCCAGCAGCTTAACGGGGACCCAGTACTTC.

In the case of this clone: This sample includes further DNA sequences coding for the same CDR3. The rearrangement links TRBV2 to TRBJ1-2; D is unclear. Trimming removed 3 bases at V and 2 bases at J, with 7 bases between. Germline V gene sequence: CDR1 SNHLY, CDR2 FYNNEI. The CDR3 totals 13 residues. CDR3 nucleotides: TGTGCCAGCAGTGAGGACGGAAACTATGGCTACACCTTC. Translated: CASSEDGNYGYTF.

This clone was detected only a few times. The chain is built from TRBV10-1 and TRBJ1-5; TRBD1 is a possible D gene (6 bases). This CDR3 is 14 amino acids long. Germline lookup yields CDR1 WNHNN and CDR2 SYGVQD (reference sequence). V lost 2 bases and J 3 bases, leaving 8 bases between the germline ends. CDR3 region: CASSEDRLNQPQHF. CDR3 DNA sequence: TGCGCCAGCAGTGAGGACAGGCTCAATCAGCCCCAGCATTTT.

This clone was seen a handful of times. This rearrangement joins TRBV11-2 to TRBJ2-1; the D is unclear. V lost 0 bases and J lost 15, with 12 bases in between. The CDR3 consists of 12 residues. Germline CDR1 is SGHAT and CDR2 is FQNNGV. The CDR3 DNA is TGTGCCAGCAGCTTAGAGGCCCAAGCGAGGTTCTTC. It encodes CASSLEAQARFF. Full variable domain (outside the CDR3, taken from reference TRBV11-2 and TRBJ2-1): EAGVAQSPRYKIIEKRQSVAFWCNPISGHATLYWYQQILGQGPKLLIQFQNNGVVDDSQLPKDRFSAERLKGVDSTLKIQPAKLEDSAVYLCASSLEAQARFFGPGTRLTVL.

The chain is built from TRBV19 and TRBJ1-1, with no clear D. The CDR3 covers 15 residues. CDR1 and CDR2 from the germline V gene are LNHDA and SQIVND (reference sequence). With 5 bases removed from V and 0 bases from J, the gap between germline ends came to 13 bases. DNA of the CDR3: TGTGCCAGTAGTCAACAAAACAACATGAACACTGAAGCTTTCTTT. As protein: CASSQQNNMNTEAFF.

This chain connects TRBV9 to TRBJ1-2; 7 bases agree with TRBD1. The V gene's germline CDR1 is SGDLS and CDR2 YYNGEE. This CDR3 is built from 16 residues. Trimming at V came to 4 bases and at J to 0 bases, leaving 9 bases not matched to a gene. CDR3 coding DNA: TGTGCCAGCAGCCCAAGACAGGGACGGGCTAACTATGGCTACACCTTC. It encodes CASSPRQGRANYGYTF.

The V call is TRBV21-1, the J call TRBJ1-3. TRBV21-1 is a listed pseudogene. This CDR3 has 16 amino acids. CDR3 amino acids: CASSGTCGSAGNTIYF. The CDR3 DNA sequence: TGTGCCAGCAGCGGTACGTGTGGTTCGGCTGGAAACACCATATATTTT.

The chain uses TRBV12-5 and TRBJ2-3; no firm D call. V lost 1 base and J 0 bases, leaving 11 bases between the germline ends. The length of the CDR3 is 16 residues. CDR1 LGHNT and CDR2 FRNRAP come from the germline V gene. The CDR3 is CASGLGASPSTDTQYF. CDR3 DNA sequence: TGTGCTAGTGGTTTGGGCGCAAGCCCTAGCACAGATACGCAGTATTTT.

This rearrangement joins TRBV4-1 to TRBJ2-3; D not resolved. V was shortened by 1 base and J by 4 bases, with 12 bases between the two germline ends. The CDR3 has 15 amino acids. CDR1 is MGHRA, CDR2 YSYEKL, per germline. This CDR3 is CASSQGKIVADTQYF. For the CDR3, the DNA is TGCGCCAGCAGCCAAGGGAAAATAGTAGCAGATACGCAGTATTTT.